This T cell receptor (beta chain) was obtained from a study of OX40 agonist ivuxolimab in advanced cancers. On the study more broadly: At doses from 0.01 to 10 mg/kg, patients were given intravenous ivuxolimab every 2 weeks. Study-wide findings and caveats: Also showing low normalized T-cell clonal expansion were some of the nonresponders. Researchers did not determine the expanded peripheral T cells' antigen specificity. Relative to CD4+, CD8+ T cells held more expanded clones on average.

With respect to this clone: Its target is not known.

CDR3 length: 14 residues. After removal of 10 bases from V and 2 bases from J, the junction contained 9 bases not matched to a gene. Germline CDR1 is LGHNA and CDR2 is YNFKEQ. TCRdb keeps only in-frame clones here, not all; method: immunoSEQ multiplex PCR. The repertoire includes 100,000 to 150,000 clones, around 93% of them detected once, and 0.65% to 0.9% sits in the top ten. Sequenced material: CD4+ or CD8+ T cells sorted from blood, taken in a trial of the OX40 agonist ivuxolimab. The receptor was isolated from an adult with an advanced solid tumor such as melanoma, head and neck, liver or kidney cancer. The rearrangement joins TRBV4-2 to TRBJ1-1; the match to TRBD1 covers 8 bases. For the CDR3, the DNA is TGTGCCACTAAAGTGACAGGGGTCAACACTGAAGCTTTCTTT. Amino acid sequence: CATKVTGVNTEAFF.